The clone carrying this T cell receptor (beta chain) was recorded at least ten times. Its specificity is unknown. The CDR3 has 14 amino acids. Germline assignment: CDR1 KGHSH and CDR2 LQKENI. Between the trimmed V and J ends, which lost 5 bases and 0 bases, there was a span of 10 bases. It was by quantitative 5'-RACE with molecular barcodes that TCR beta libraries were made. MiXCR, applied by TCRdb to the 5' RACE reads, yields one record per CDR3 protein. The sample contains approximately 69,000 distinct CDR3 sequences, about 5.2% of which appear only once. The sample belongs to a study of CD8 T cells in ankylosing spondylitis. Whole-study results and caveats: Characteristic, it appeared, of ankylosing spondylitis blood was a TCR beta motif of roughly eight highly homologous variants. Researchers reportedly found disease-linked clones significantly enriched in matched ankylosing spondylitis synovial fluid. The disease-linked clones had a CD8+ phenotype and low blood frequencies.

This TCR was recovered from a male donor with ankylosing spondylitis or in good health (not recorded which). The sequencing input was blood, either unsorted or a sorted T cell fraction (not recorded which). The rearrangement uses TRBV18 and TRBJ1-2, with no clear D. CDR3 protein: CASSTTPTNYGYTF. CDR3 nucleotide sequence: TGTGCCAGCTCAACCACCCCTACTAACTATGGCTACACCTTC.